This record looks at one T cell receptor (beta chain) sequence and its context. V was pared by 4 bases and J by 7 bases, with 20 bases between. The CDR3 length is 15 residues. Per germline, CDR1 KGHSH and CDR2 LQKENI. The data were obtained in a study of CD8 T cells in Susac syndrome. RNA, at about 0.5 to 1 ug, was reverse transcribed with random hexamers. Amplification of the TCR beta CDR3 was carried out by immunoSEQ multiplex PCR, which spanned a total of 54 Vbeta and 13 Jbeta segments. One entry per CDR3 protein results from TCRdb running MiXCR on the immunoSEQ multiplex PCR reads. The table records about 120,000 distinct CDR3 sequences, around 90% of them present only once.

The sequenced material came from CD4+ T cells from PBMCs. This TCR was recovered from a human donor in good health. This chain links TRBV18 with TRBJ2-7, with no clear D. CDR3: CASSLRAGPRVEQYF. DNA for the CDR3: TGTGCCAGCTCACTTCGGGCAGGCCCCCGGGTAGAGCAGTACTTC.